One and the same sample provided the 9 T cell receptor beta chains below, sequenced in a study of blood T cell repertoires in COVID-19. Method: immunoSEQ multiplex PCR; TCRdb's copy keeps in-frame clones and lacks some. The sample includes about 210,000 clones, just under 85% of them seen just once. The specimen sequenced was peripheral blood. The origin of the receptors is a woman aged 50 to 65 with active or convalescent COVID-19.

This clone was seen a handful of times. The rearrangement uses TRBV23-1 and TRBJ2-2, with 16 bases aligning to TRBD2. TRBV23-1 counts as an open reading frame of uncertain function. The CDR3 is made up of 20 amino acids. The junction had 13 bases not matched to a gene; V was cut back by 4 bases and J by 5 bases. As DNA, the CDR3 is TGCGCCAGCAGTCTGTCCTACGGGGGACTAGCGGGAGGGGTGACCGGGGAGCTGTTTTTT. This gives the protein CASSLSYGGLAGGVTGELFF.

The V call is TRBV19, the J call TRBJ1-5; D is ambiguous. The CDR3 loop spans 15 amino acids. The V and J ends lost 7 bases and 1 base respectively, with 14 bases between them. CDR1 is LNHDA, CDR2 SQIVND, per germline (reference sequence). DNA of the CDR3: TGTGCCAGTAAGCGCGGGCTTGGGAGCAATCAGCCCCAGCATTTT. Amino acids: CASKRGLGSNQPQHF.

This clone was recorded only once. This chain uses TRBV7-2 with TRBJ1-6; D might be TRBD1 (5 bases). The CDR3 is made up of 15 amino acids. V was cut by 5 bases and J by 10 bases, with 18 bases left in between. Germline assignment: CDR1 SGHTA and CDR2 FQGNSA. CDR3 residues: CASSPQVQVKSPLHF. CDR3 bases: TGTGCCAGCAGCCCACAGGTCCAAGTTAAATCACCCCTCCACTTT. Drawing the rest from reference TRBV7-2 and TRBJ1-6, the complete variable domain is GAGVSQSPSNKVTEKGKDVELRCDPISGHTALYWYRQSLGQGLEFLIYFQGNSAPDKSGLPSDRFSAERTGGSVSTLTIQRTQQEDSAVYLCASSPQVQVKSPLHFGNGTRLTVT.

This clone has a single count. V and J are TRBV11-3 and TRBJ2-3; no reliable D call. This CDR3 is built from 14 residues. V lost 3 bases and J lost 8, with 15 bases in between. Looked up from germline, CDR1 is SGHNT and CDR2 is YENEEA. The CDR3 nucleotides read TGTGCCAGCAGCTTGGCCCGTTCAACGGGTACGCAGTATTTT. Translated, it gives CASSLARSTGTQYF.

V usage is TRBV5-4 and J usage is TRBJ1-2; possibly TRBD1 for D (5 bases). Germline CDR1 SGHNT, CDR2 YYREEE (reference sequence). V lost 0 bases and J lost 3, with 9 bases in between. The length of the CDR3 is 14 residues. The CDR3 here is CASSLVQGDYGYTF. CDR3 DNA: TGTGCCAGCAGCTTGGTCCAGGGCGACTATGGCTACACCTTC.

In DNA form, the CDR3 reads TGCGCCAGCACCCGAAACCCGGACAGGGGAAGTGGAAACACCATATATTTT. It is translated as CASTRNPDRGSGNTIYF. The chain uses TRBV4-1 and TRBJ1-3; 9 bases map to TRBD1. CDR3 length: 17 residues. From germline, CDR1 is MGHRA and CDR2 YSYEKL. Unmatched junction bases numbered 13, after V lost 7 bases and J lost 3 bases.

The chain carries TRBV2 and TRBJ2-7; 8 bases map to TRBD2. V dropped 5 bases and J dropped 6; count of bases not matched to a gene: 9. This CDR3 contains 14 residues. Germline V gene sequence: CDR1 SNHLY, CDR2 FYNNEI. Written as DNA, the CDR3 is TGTGCCAGCAGTTCCGGGGGGGCCTTTGGCGAGCAGTACTTC. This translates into CASSSGGAFGEQYF.

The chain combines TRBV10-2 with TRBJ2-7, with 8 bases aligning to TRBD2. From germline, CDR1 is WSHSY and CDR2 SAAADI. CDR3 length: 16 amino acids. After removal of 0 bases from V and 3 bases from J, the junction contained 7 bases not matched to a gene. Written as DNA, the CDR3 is TGCGCCAGCAGTGAGTCGAGGGCTAGCGGGTACTACGAGCAGTACGTC. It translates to CASSESRASGYYEQYV.

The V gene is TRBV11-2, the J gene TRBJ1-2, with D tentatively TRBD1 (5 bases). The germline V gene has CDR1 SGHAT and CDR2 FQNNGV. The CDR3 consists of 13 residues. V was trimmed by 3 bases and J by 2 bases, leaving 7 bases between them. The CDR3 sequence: CASSLSGNYGYTF. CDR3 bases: TGTGCCAGCAGCTTGTCAGGGAACTATGGCTACACCTTC.